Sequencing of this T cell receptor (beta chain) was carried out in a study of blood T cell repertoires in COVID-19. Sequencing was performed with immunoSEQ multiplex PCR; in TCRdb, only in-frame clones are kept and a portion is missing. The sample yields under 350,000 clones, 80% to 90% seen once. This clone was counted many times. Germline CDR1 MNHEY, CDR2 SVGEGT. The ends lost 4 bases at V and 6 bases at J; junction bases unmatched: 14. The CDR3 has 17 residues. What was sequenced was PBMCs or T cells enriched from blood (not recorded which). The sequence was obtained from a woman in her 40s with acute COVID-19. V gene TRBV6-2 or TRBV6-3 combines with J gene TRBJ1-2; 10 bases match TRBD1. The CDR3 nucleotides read TGTGCCAGCAGTTCCCTCAGACAGGGGGCGACCTGGGATGGCTACACCTTC. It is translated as CASSSLRQGATWDGYTF.